This TCR beta chain was sequenced in a study of T cell responses to AZD1222 COVID-19 vaccine (dated by TCRdb to the early 2020s). About the study as a whole: TCR sequencing was performed for about 250 trial participants, of whom 207 were given two doses of AZD1222 and some 25 were given two doses of MenACWY control vaccine. Enrollment into the trials was organized by age into subgroups of 18-55, 56-69 and 70-plus years, and those subgroups contained around 150, 28 and 57 TCR-sequenced participants, respectively. The investigation overall reported the following: The whole spike protein was spanned by vaccine-associated CD4 TCRs, and dominant responses were seen in regions 160-218 and 743-854. Conclusions about previously exposed vaccinees are limited, since just five or six AZD1222 recipients were seropositive for SARS-CoV-2 at baseline. The 56-69-year group was small, and its depth increase did not reach significance, likely because of low power. Because no day 14 peak-response samples were available, repertoires were characterized only after the peak T cell response. Epitopes outside the regions mutated in the B.1.351 and B.1.1.7 variants were reportedly recognized by nearly half of the unique spike-specific TCRs. After two AZD1222 doses, both the breadth and the depth of spike-specific TCRs were significantly higher than at day 0 and than in MenACWY recipients. Participants were mostly white British and included more females than males, and it was suggested by the authors that clonal diversity may have been underestimated.

From the germline V gene, CDR1 is MNHEY and CDR2 is SVGAGI. The germline ends are 15 bases apart after V is trimmed by 6 bases and J by 3 bases. Reading from cysteine to phenylalanine, the CDR3 counts 14 amino acids. Only the CDR3 portion is preserved as DNA: 42 bases, with reading frame beginning at the first base. What the time point label conveys for this sample: about 28 days (+/-7) after the second vaccine dose. AZD1222 recipients given second doses at about 4 weeks or at about 12 weeks were pooled, since spike-specific TCR depth and breadth were not found to differ between the two schedules. Vaccinee samples were obtained from the UK trials COV001 and COV002, which included a single-blind randomized controlled phase 2/3 trial of AZD1222 (ChAdOx1 nCoV-19) in healthy adults. For TCRbeta chain sequencing, PBMC samples from trial participants were taken at day 0 and at day 28 after the second dose.

Regarding this clone: Which antigen it targets is not known. No qualities accompany the bases; no much larger clone lies one base away.

The CDR3 regions of human TCRbeta chains were analyzed by immunosequencing. The authors' analysis ran thus. Repertoire TCRs were matched against a reference library of SARS-CoV-2-specific TCRs generated with the MIRA antigen-specificity platform. Breadth was defined as the fraction of unique TCRs that were SARS-CoV-2-associated. Depth was defined as the fraction of total T cells that were SARS-CoV-2-associated. Using the MIRA data, each spike-specific TCR was mapped to the spike region that the TCR reacts to and placed in a CD4 or CD8 class. Log10-transformed breadth and depth values were compared by one-way ANOVA with Sidak's multiple comparisons tests. In its TCRdb copy, this immuneACCESS table keeps in-frame sequences only and misses some clones. Where compared with another copy, unresolved V genes explain less than half of these, and the others have no known cause. That table gives V, J and clone size, and the DNA gave D and trimming. This sample gives some 94,000 clones in total; roughly nine tenths of them show up just once. The ten largest clones capture approximately 5.3% of the sample.

This TCR was recovered from an adult who received the AZD1222 COVID-19 vaccine. The material was peripheral blood, obtained 28 days after the second AZD1222 dose. The sequence is built from TRBV6-5 and TRBJ2-7; the D gene is perhaps TRBD1, on 6 matching bases. Here is the DNA: TGTGCCAGCAGCAGAGTCGGGACACTCTACGAGCAGTACTTC. Translation gives CASSRVGTLYEQYF.